Following are 21 T cell receptor beta chains from one sample sequenced in a study of CD8+ T cells in alopecia areata. The authors extracted RNA and reverse transcribed it into cDNA as the sequencing template. Sequenced by immunoSEQ multiplex PCR; TCRdb stores in-frame clones only, minus some. Here the sample spans 100,000 to 150,000 clones, approximately 49% being singletons. This specimen was CD8+ T cells sorted from blood, taken at week 0. The receptors come from a human donor with alopecia areata.

The CDR3 protein is CATSPSRVLETQYF. CDR3 DNA sequence: TGTGCCACCAGCCCCTCCAGGGTACTAGAGACCCAGTACTTC. J is TRBJ2-5 and V is TRBV15, with TRBD1 as a possible D gene (5 bases). Germline CDR1 LNHNV, CDR2 YYDKDF (reference sequence). The CDR3 is 14 residues long. V lost 5 bases and J 4 bases, leaving 14 bases between the germline ends.

This clone was seen more than once but under ten times. V gene TRBV27 combines with J gene TRBJ2-5; 7 nucleotides agree with TRBD1. Germline CDR1 and CDR2: MNHEY and SMNVEV (reference sequence). V trimming: 3 bases; J trimming: 7 bases; junction bases outside the gene matches: 2. This CDR3 has 12 residues. Here the CDR3 DNA reads TGTGCCAGCAGTTTCCCAGGGGGGACCCAGTACTTC. Its translation: CASSFPGGTQYF.

CDR3 DNA sequence: TGTGCCAGCAGCGACCCTTACGAGCAGTACTTC. Amino acid sequence: CASSDPYEQYF. The rearrangement uses TRBV6-6 and TRBJ2-7; no reliable D call. Trimming cost V 6 bases and J 4 bases, with 7 bases left between them. There are 11 residues in the CDR3. Germline V gives CDR1 MNHNY, CDR2 SVGAGI (reference sequence).

This clone was detected a few times. J is TRBJ2-7 and V is TRBV19, with 10 bases fitting TRBD2. The ends lost 3 bases at V and 2 bases at J; junction bases unmatched: 4. The CDR3 is 15 residues long. Germline loops: CDR1 LNHDA, CDR2 SQIVND (reference sequence). The CDR3 nucleotides are TGTGCCAGTAGTATTACTAGCGGGATTACCTACGAGCAGTACTTC. Amino acid sequence: CASSITSGITYEQYF.

The V call is TRBV13, the J call TRBJ2-1; D remains ambiguous. The CDR3 loop spans 14 amino acids. The germline V gene encodes CDR1 PRHDT and CDR2 FYEKMQ (reference sequence). Trimming cost V 5 bases and J 6 bases, with 14 bases left between them. CDR3 amino acids: CASSARLGFNEQFF. CDR3 bases: TGTGCCAGCAGCGCGCGATTAGGATTCAATGAGCAGTTCTTC.

The chain's CDR3 is CASSPGPGSYEQYF. Here the CDR3 DNA reads TGTGCCAGCAGCCCAGGACCCGGGTCCTACGAGCAGTACTTC. V usage is TRBV7-8 and J usage is TRBJ2-7; D ambiguous. Germline V lookup: CDR1 SGHVS, CDR2 FQNEAQ. The CDR3 totals 14 residues. Trimming shortened V by 5 bases and J by 1 base, and 12 bases separated the two germline ends.

This chain joins TRBV27 and TRBJ2-6; 11 positions match TRBD1. The trim removed 8 bases at V and 6 bases at J, leaving 3 bases unmatched. The V gene's germline CDR1 is MNHEY and CDR2 SMNVEV (reference sequence). This CDR3 has 14 residues. The CDR3 sequence is CASGTGGAANVLTF. CDR3 coding DNA: TGTGCCAGCGGGACAGGGGGTGCGGCCAACGTCCTGACTTTC. Looking up the rest from reference TRBV27 and TRBJ2-6 gives the full variable domain: EAQVTQNPRYLITVTGKKLTVTCSQNMNHEYMSWYRQDPGLGLRQIYYSMNVEVTDKGDVPEGYKVSRKEKRNFPLILESPSPNQTSLYFCASGTGGAANVLTFGAGSRLTVL.

This chain uses TRBV9 with TRBJ1-1, with no clear D. The V and J ends lost 0 bases and 5 bases respectively, with 14 bases between them. Germline V gene sequence: CDR1 SGDLS, CDR2 YYNGEE. The length of the CDR3 is 15 residues. The CDR3: CASSVGTDGRTEAFF. CDR3 nucleotides: TGTGCCAGCAGCGTAGGCACAGACGGTCGTACTGAAGCTTTCTTT.

This clone was seen a few times. V gene TRBV10-3 combines with J gene TRBJ1-2; D is possibly TRBD1 (5 bases). Germline V lookup: CDR1 ENHRY, CDR2 SYGVKD. The CDR3 loop spans 12 amino acids. The V gene lost 10 bases and the J gene lost 3 bases, with 12 bases spanning the gap. CDR3 in amino acids: CATTGTDYGYTF. The CDR3 region has the DNA TGTGCCACCACCGGGACCGACTATGGCTACACCTTC.

This clone appeared once. This chain joins TRBV7-9 and TRBJ2-5, with 7 bases matching TRBD1. J was trimmed by 3 bases and V by 4 bases; bases with no gene match: 5. The CDR3 has 14 amino acids. CDR1 SEHNR and CDR2 FQNEAQ come from the germline V gene (reference sequence). As DNA, the CDR3 is TGTGCCAGCAGCTCTCCGGGACAGAAAGAGACCCAGTACTTC. Translating it yields CASSSPGQKETQYF.

This clone was seen more than once but under ten times. The gene calls are TRBV29-1 and TRBJ2-2; TRBD1 matches 9 bases. The germline CDR1 and CDR2 sequences are SQVTM and ANQGSEA. The CDR3 is made up of 14 amino acids. The ends lost 4 bases at V and 4 bases at J; junction bases unmatched: 4. In nucleotides, the CDR3 is TGCAGCGTTGCTTCGACAGGGGGCACCGGGGAGCTGTTTTTT. Its protein product is CSVASTGGTGELFF.

V usage is TRBV30 and J usage is TRBJ1-2; D ambiguous. Germline V gene lookup returns CDR1 GTSNPN and CDR2 SVGIG (reference sequence). CDR3 length equals 15 residues. V lost 4 bases, J lost 3 bases, and 18 bases lay in between. CDR3 DNA sequence: TGTGCCTGGAACCCTCCAGCAGGCGGCCACTATGGCTACACCTTC. Translating gives CAWNPPAGGHYGYTF.

The chain employs TRBV4-2 and TRBJ2-7, with unresolved D. The germline V gene encodes CDR1 LGHNA and CDR2 YNFKEQ. With 0 bases removed from V and 4 bases from J, the gap between germline ends came to 10 bases. This CDR3 spans 14 amino acids. The chain's CDR3 is CASSQDPDQYEQYF. CDR3 sequence (DNA): TGTGCCAGCAGCCAAGACCCGGACCAATACGAGCAGTACTTC.

This rearrangement joins TRBV5-6 to TRBJ2-1, with D tentatively TRBD1 or TRBD2 (5 bases each). The V end was cut by 1 base, the J end by 9 bases, with 14 bases between. The germline V gene encodes CDR1 SGHDT and CDR2 YYEEEE. The CDR3 loop spans 14 amino acids. CDR3 region: CASSLSSGRGEQFF. CDR3 nucleotides: TGTGCCAGCAGCTTGTCCTCGGGACGAGGTGAGCAGTTCTTC.

The chain combines TRBV27 with TRBJ2-2, with D hard to call. Germline CDR1 reads MNHEY; CDR2 reads SMNVEV (reference sequence). Trimming removed 4 bases from V and 1 base from J, with 19 bases in between. CDR3 length: 18 residues. The CDR3 protein is CASSSETPASENTGELFF. CDR3 DNA: TGTGCCAGCAGTTCTGAAACTCCGGCATCGGAGAACACCGGGGAGCTGTTTTTT.

The rearrangement links TRBV27 to TRBJ2-5; 8 nucleotides match TRBD1. The CDR3 is made up of 15 amino acids. CDR1 is MNHEY and CDR2 is SMNVEV in the germline V gene (reference sequence). V lost 5 bases and J lost 1; bases outside the gene matches: 6. The CDR3 DNA reads as TGTGCCAGCAGTGCCTTAGACAGGGGCCAAGAGACCCAGTACTTC. This sequence encodes CASSALDRGQETQYF.

The rearrangement joins TRBV6-1 to TRBJ1-5, with D unresolved. This CDR3 is 14 amino acids long. V was trimmed by 4 bases and J by 7 bases, leaving 14 bases between them. CDR1 is MNHNS and CDR2 is SASEGT in the germline V gene. CDR3 protein: CASSGPFHGQPQHF. DNA for the CDR3: TGTGCCAGCAGTGGTCCATTCCACGGGCAGCCCCAGCATTTT.

The rearrangement uses TRBV7-9 and TRBJ1-2, with unresolved D. From germline, CDR1 is SEHNR and CDR2 FQNEAQ (reference sequence). This CDR3 spans 14 amino acids. Trimming removed 5 bases at V and 6 bases at J, with 16 bases between. The CDR3 sequence: CASSPPRVGDGYTF. The CDR3 coding sequence is TGTGCCAGCAGCCCGCCGCGGGTTGGGGATGGCTACACCTTC.

This clone was counted a few times. The genes are TRBV5-4 and TRBJ2-7, with a weak D call TRBD2 (5 bases). Between the trimmed V and J ends, which lost 5 bases and 11 bases, there was a span of 17 bases. CDR1 and CDR2 (germline): SGHNT, YYREEE (reference sequence). The CDR3 length is 12 residues. Here the CDR3 reads CASSQPGEWEYF. The CDR3 DNA is TGTGCCAGCAGTCAACCTGGGGAGTGGGAGTACTTC.

V usage is TRBV4-1 and J usage is TRBJ2-2; unclear D gene. The ends were cut back, 3 bases at V and 4 bases at J, with 6 bases in the middle. CDR1 and CDR2 (germline): MGHRA, YSYEKL. This CDR3 is 13 amino acids long. The CDR3 is CASSHLSTGELFF. The CDR3 DNA reads TGCGCCAGCAGCCATCTCAGCACCGGGGAGCTGTTTTTT.

The rearrangement links TRBV18 to TRBJ1-2, with D maybe TRBD1 (5 bases). This CDR3 contains 15 residues. Germline CDR1 KGHSH, CDR2 LQKENI. V lost 3 bases, J lost 3 bases, and 14 bases lay in between. This chain's CDR3 is CASSPEAGLDYGYTF. The CDR3 coding sequence is TGTGCCAGCTCACCGGAGGCAGGGTTGGACTATGGCTACACCTTC.